These 5 T cell receptor beta chains originate from one sample sequenced in a study of blood T cells in healthy people across ages. Primers used in a second PCR of roughly 6 to 11 cycles were a sample-barcoded 5' primer and a J-beta primer mix. MiXCR was run by TCRdb on the 5' RACE reads, yielding one entry per CDR3 protein. The sample has fewer than 950,000 distinct CDR3 sequences, approximately 53% seen once; the top ten hold roughly 37%. The source material was blood. Receptors originate from a man aged 80 or over in good health.

The chain combines TRBV2 with TRBJ1-2, with D unclear. This CDR3 is built from 12 residues. Per germline, CDR1 SNHLY and CDR2 FYNNEI. Deletions cut 7 bases from V and 2 bases from J, with 8 bases between. The CDR3 DNA sequence: TGTGCCAGCACTGGAACGAACTATGGCTACACCTTC. Translated, it gives CASTGTNYGYTF.

Written as DNA, the CDR3 is TGTGCCAGCAGCCAACGGGGACAGGGACGCACAGATACGCAGTATTTT. Amino acid sequence: CASSQRGQGRTDTQYF. The rearrangement links TRBV7-3 to TRBJ2-3, with TRBD1 identical over 9 bases. The CDR3 loop spans 16 amino acids. The germline gives CDR1 SGHTA, CDR2 FQGTGA. V shed 5 bases and J 1 base; nucleotides not matched to a gene: 7.

V and J are TRBV20-1 and TRBJ2-5, with a tentative D call TRBD2 (6 bases). This CDR3 spans 12 amino acids. Germline CDR1 and CDR2: DFQATT and SNEGSKA (reference sequence). V was pared by 3 bases and J by 5 bases, with 10 bases between. The CDR3: CSASGAGETQYF. CDR3 bases: TGCAGTGCTAGCGGGGCGGGGGAGACCCAGTACTTC.

The rearrangement links TRBV6-5 to TRBJ2-1; TRBD2 agrees at 7 bases. The germline CDR1 and CDR2 sequences are MNHEY and SVGAGI. The trim removed 4 bases at V and 7 bases at J, leaving 4 bases unmatched. This CDR3 has 13 residues. CDR3 DNA sequence: TGTGCCAGCAGTTCCTGGGGAGGGAATGAGCAGTTCTTC. Its protein is CASSSWGGNEQFF.

This clonotype was recorded only once. The chain carries TRBV20-1 and TRBJ2-6; D not certain. The V end lost 3 bases, the J end lost 4 bases, and 16 bases lay between the germline ends. Germline CDR1 DFQATT, CDR2 SNEGSKA (reference sequence). There are 16 residues in the CDR3. CDR3 sequence reads: CSARGSQRAGANVLTF. The CDR3 coding sequence is TGCAGTGCTAGGGGTAGTCAACGGGCCGGGGCCAACGTCCTGACTTTC.